A single sample gave rise to the 32 T cell receptor beta chains below, sequenced in a study of metastatic and nonmetastatic thyroid tumors. TCRdb re-called the PCR reads through MiXCR. Of about 45,000 clones in the sample, roughly 3.9% are singletons; the top ten hold around 9.6%. None of the patients had undergone any treatment ahead of thyroid surgery. Material for sequencing was blood. These receptors all stem from a female donor with papillary thyroid cancer or a benign thyroid nodule (not recorded which). Some clones in this sample may be carry-over from other donors' samples.

This clone was counted many times. The chain combines TRBV11-2 with TRBJ2-3; D might be TRBD2 (6 bases). Deletions cut 1 base from V and 3 bases from J, with 17 bases between. Germline CDR1 reads SGHAT; CDR2 reads FQNNGV. This CDR3 comprises 17 residues. CDR3 coding DNA: TGTGCCAGCAGCTTAGGGGGACTCGAATCAGGGACAGATACGCAGTATTTT. Residues: CASSLGGLESGTDTQYF.

The V call is TRBV2, the J call TRBJ1-1, with TRBD1 matching over 7 bases. Trimming at V came to 6 bases and at J to 5 bases, leaving 6 bases not matched to a gene. The CDR3 length is 13 residues. Germline CDR1 SNHLY, CDR2 FYNNEI. The CDR3 bases are TGTGCCAGCAGCGGGACAGAGGGGACTGAAGCTTTCTTT. Protein sequence: CASSGTEGTEAFF. Full variable domain (remainder filled in from reference TRBV2 and TRBJ1-1): EPEVTQTPSHQVTQMGQEVILRCVPISNHLYFYWYRQILGQKVEFLVSFYNNEISEKSEIFDDQFSVERPDGSNFTLKIRSTKLEDSAMYFCASSGTEGTEAFFGQGTRLTVV.

This clone was picked up many times. The chain is built from TRBV24-1 and TRBJ2-2; 10 bases map to TRBD2. Germline loops: CDR1 KGHDR, CDR2 SFDVKD. The J segment lost 3 bases and the V segment lost 9 bases, leaving 6 bases of the junction unmatched. The CDR3 covers 15 residues. The DNA for the CDR3 is TGTGCCACCGAGACTAGCGGGCCAGACACCGGGGAGCTGTTTTTT. It specifies CATETSGPDTGELFF.

In its sample, this clone was seen many times. The junction and the germline gene differ at one end; a read error may be behind it. This chain joins TRBV10-2 and TRBJ2-3; unclear D gene. The CDR3 totals 12 residues. The germline gives CDR1 WSHSY, CDR2 SAAADI. CDR3 coding DNA: TGCGCCAGCAGATGGACCACAAATACGCAGTATTTT. Translated: CASRWTTNTQYF.

This clone was observed many times. The V gene is TRBV5-1, the J gene TRBJ2-1; 7 bases align to TRBD2. The CDR3 runs to 15 residues. From germline, CDR1 is SGHRS and CDR2 YFSETQ. V gave up 1 base and J gave up 5 bases; unmatched junction bases: 6. The DNA of the CDR3 is TGCGCCAGCAGCTTGTCTAGCGGACTCAACAATGAGCAGTTCTTC. Translation gives CASSLSSGLNNEQFF.

Ten or more counts support this clone. The chain couples TRBV6-2 or TRBV6-3 to TRBJ1-1, with TRBD1 matching over 9 bases. The CDR3 sequence is 16 residues long. V dropped 2 bases and J dropped 4; count of bases not matched to a gene: 8. Germline V gene data show CDR1 as MNHEY and CDR2 as SVGEGT. CDR3 coding DNA: TGTGCCAGCAGTTACCCCGACAGGGGGAGGCTCACTGAAGCTTTCTTT. This codes for CASSYPDRGRLTEAFF.

This clone was observed at least ten times. Here the CDR3 DNA reads TGTGCCAGCAGCTCCCCGGGACTAGCGGGATTCGAGCAGTACTTC. Its protein is CASSSPGLAGFEQYF. V gene TRBV5-4 combines with J gene TRBJ2-7, with 13 bases matching TRBD2. The germline V gene has CDR1 SGHNT and CDR2 YYREEE (reference sequence). J was trimmed by 6 bases and V by 3 bases; bases with no gene match: 6. The CDR3 loop spans 15 amino acids.

This clone was seen many times. A read error may be the cause here, since a much bigger clone is one base away. The identical CDR3 is also encoded by other nucleotide sequences in the sample. The chain has TRBV19 and TRBJ2-1, with D perhaps matching TRBD1 (6 bases). The CDR3 consists of 15 residues. Per the germline V gene, CDR1 is LNHDA and CDR2 is SQIVND (reference sequence). CDR3 in DNA: TGCGCCAGTAGTATAGAGGGGACAACCTACAATGAGCAGTTCTTC. It translates to CASSIEGTTYNEQFF.

This clone was recorded many times. At the DNA level, this CDR3 is encoded by other sequences in the same sample as well. This sequence joins TRBV27 and TRBJ2-1, with D possibly called TRBD1 or TRBD2 (5 bases each). The CDR3 runs 17 residues. Deletions cut 7 bases from V and 2 bases from J, with 21 bases between. The germline V gene has CDR1 MNHEY and CDR2 SMNVEV (reference sequence). CDR3 in amino acids: CASTYIAGTYTYNEQFF. CDR3 DNA: TGTGCCAGCACCTATATCGCCGGGACGTACACCTACAATGAGCAGTTCTTC.

The table lists this clone with many counts. The V and J genes are TRBV11-2 and TRBJ2-2; TRBD2 agrees at 11 bases. The CDR3 contains 15 residues. In germline, CDR1 is SGHAT, CDR2 FQNNGV. Trimming at V came to 5 bases and at J to 7 bases, leaving 6 bases not matched to a gene. CDR3 DNA: TGTGCCAGCAGCCCCTCCGGGACTAGCGGCGGGGAGCTGTTTTTT. This translates into CASSPSGTSGGELFF.

This clone was counted at least ten times. CDR3 sequence reads: CASSGAVNQPQHF. CDR3 nucleotides: TGTGCCAGCAGTGGGGCTGTGAATCAGCCCCAGCATTTT. The V and J genes are TRBV6-1 and TRBJ1-5, with D hard to call. Deletions cut 4 bases from V and 4 bases from J, with 8 bases between. In germline, CDR1 is MNHNS, CDR2 SASEGT. The CDR3 contains 13 residues.

Ten or more counts support this clone. V is TRBV6-1 and J is TRBJ2-3, with 11 positions matching TRBD2. The CDR3 spans 16 residues. The trim removed 4 bases at V and 0 bases at J, leaving 3 bases unmatched. Germline V CDR1 and CDR2: MNHNS, SASEGT. CDR3 in amino acids: CASSVGTSGSTDTQYF. CDR3 nucleotide sequence: TGTGCCAGCAGTGTTGGGACTAGCGGAAGCACAGATACGCAGTATTTT.

The gene calls are TRBV20-1 and TRBJ2-7; weak D call: TRBD1 (5 bases). Trimming shortened V by 3 bases and J by 0 bases, and 12 bases separated the two germline ends. The CDR3 extends over 14 amino acids. Germline V gene lookup returns CDR1 DFQATT and CDR2 SNEGSKA (reference sequence). For the CDR3, the DNA is TGCAGTGCTAGTCGAGACAGAGACTCCTACGAGCAGTACTTC. It translates to CSASRDRDSYEQYF.

This clone was detected only a few times. V is TRBV28 and J is TRBJ2-2; TRBD1 or TRBD2 may be the D gene (6 bases each). This CDR3 contains 17 residues. Germline assignment: CDR1 MDHEN and CDR2 SYDVKM. Trimming shortened V by 9 bases and J by 3 bases, and 23 bases separated the two germline ends. The CDR3 DNA reads TGTGCCAGTATAGGGTCGGGGGCCCCTGGTGACACCGGGGAGCTGTTTTTT. Amino acids: CASIGSGAPGDTGELFF.

This clone was detected only a few times. This chain connects TRBV28 to TRBJ1-6; D is unclear. Germline CDR1 is MDHEN and CDR2 is SYDVKM. The CDR3 has 17 amino acids. The ends were cut back, 1 base at V and 0 bases at J, with 10 bases in the middle. The CDR3: CASSLSSASSYNSPLHF. The CDR3 region has the DNA TGTGCCAGCAGTTTATCTTCCGCGAGCTCCTATAATTCACCCCTCCACTTT.

This clone is labeled medium-sized. This chain joins TRBV6-5 and TRBJ2-3; D gene uncertain. The germline gives CDR1 MNHEY, CDR2 SVGAGI. Deletions cut 2 bases from V and 4 bases from J, with 16 bases between. The CDR3 is made up of 16 amino acids. The CDR3 nucleotides read TGTGCCAGCAGTTACGAAGGGCCTAGGAGTGCAGATACGCAGTATTTT. Amino acid sequence: CASSYEGPRSADTQYF.

This clone was observed many times. This chain joins TRBV7-9 and TRBJ2-7, with D perhaps matching TRBD1 or TRBD2 (5 bases each). The CDR3 runs to 12 residues. V was cut by 5 bases and J by 5 bases, with 10 bases left in between. CDR1 SEHNR and CDR2 FQNEAQ come from the germline V gene (reference sequence). CDR3: CASSPRGDEQYF. Written as DNA, the CDR3 is TGTGCCAGCAGCCCCCGAGGGGACGAGCAGTACTTC.

The chain recombines TRBV15 with TRBJ2-3; 9 nucleotides align to TRBD1. The CDR3 is 19 amino acids. The germline CDR1 and CDR2 sequences are LNHNV and YYDKDF (reference sequence). Trimming cost V 2 bases and J 3 bases; bases outside gene matches: 15. CDR3 region: CATSRRPGQGEVGTDTQYF. In DNA, the CDR3 is TGTGCCACCAGCAGACGTCCGGGACAGGGAGAAGTCGGAACAGATACGCAGTATTTT.

This clone showed up just a few times. V and J are TRBV14 and TRBJ1-1; D remains unclear. Trimming left V 4 bases short and J 1 base short, with 7 bases between. CDR1 and CDR2 (germline): SGHDN, FVKESK. The CDR3 contains 13 residues. CDR3: CASSLQRNTEAFF. The CDR3 nucleotides are TGTGCCAGCAGCCTCCAGAGGAACACTGAAGCTTTCTTT.

This clone was picked up many times. V usage is TRBV6-1 and J usage is TRBJ2-7, with TRBD2 as a possible D gene (7 bases). In germline, CDR1 is MNHNS, CDR2 SASEGT. Trimming took 5 bases from V and 4 from J, leaving 18 bases between them. This CDR3 is 15 amino acids long. The CDR3 DNA follows: TGTGCCAGCAGTACTCATACAGAGGGGGGGTACGAGCAGTACTTC. It specifies CASSTHTEGGYEQYF.

This clone was seen more than once but under ten times. This chain joins TRBV6-4 and TRBJ1-2; no firm D call. Germline V gene data show CDR1 as MRHNA and CDR2 as SNTAGT. Trimming left V 6 bases short and J 4 bases short, with 15 bases between. This CDR3 is 14 amino acids long. The CDR3 region is CASRSGVTIYGYTF. The DNA of the CDR3 is TGTGCCAGCAGATCGGGAGTCACCATCTATGGCTACACCTTC.

This clone is judged medium-sized. The chain uses TRBV27 and TRBJ1-2; 8 nucleotides line up with TRBD1. Germline trimming cut 6 bases from V and 4 bases from J; bases unmatched to any gene: 7. This CDR3 has 14 amino acids. Per germline, CDR1 MNHEY and CDR2 SMNVEV (reference sequence). The CDR3 DNA is TGTGCCAGCAGAGTCGACAGGGGTGGCTATGGCTACACCTTC. It translates to CASRVDRGGYGYTF.

Many counts were recorded for this clone. The junction departs from germline at one end; a sequencing error may be responsible. V and J are TRBV5-1 and TRBJ2-3; 8 bases are shared with TRBD1. Germline V gene data show CDR1 as SGHRS and CDR2 as YFSETQ. This CDR3 is built from 15 residues. In DNA form, the CDR3 reads TGCGCCGGCAGCTTGGCAGCAGGGGGCAGTGATACGCAGTATTTT. Encoded protein: CAGSLAAGGSDTQYF. Together with reference TRBV5-1 and TRBJ2-3, the CDR3 gives the full variable domain: KAGVTQTPRYLIKTRGQQVTLSCSPISGHRSVSWYQQTPGQGLQFLFEYFSETQRNKGNFPGRFSGRQFSNSRSEMNVSTLELGDSALYLCAGSLAAGGSDTQYFGPGTRLTVL.

This clone was observed a handful of times. The chain carries TRBV14 and TRBJ2-1; D is unclear. Germline V gives CDR1 SGHDN, CDR2 FVKESK. Trimming pared 4 bases from V and 6 bases from J, leaving 13 bases between. The CDR3 loop spans 14 amino acids. CDR3 sequence: CASSPHDPGNEQFF. The CDR3 coding sequence is TGTGCCAGCAGCCCCCATGATCCGGGCAATGAGCAGTTCTTC.

The genes are TRBV11-2 and TRBJ2-2; no clear D gene. Between the trimmed V and J ends, which lost 0 bases and 6 bases, there was a span of 8 bases. Germline lookup yields CDR1 SGHAT and CDR2 FQNNGV. The CDR3 is 14 residues long. CDR3 nucleotides: TGTGCCAGCAGCTTAGATGAAGTTTCCGGGGAGCTGTTTTTT. As protein: CASSLDEVSGELFF.

The chain uses TRBV2 and TRBJ2-5; D is perhaps TRBD1 or TRBD2 (6 bases each). The CDR3 runs 14 residues. The V gene's germline CDR1 is SNHLY and CDR2 FYNNEI. Trimming shortened V by 7 bases and J by 11 bases, and 23 bases separated the two germline ends. CDR3: CASNQGRGWEAQYF. As DNA, the CDR3 is TGTGCCAGCAACCAGGGGAGAGGGTGGGAGGCACAGTACTTC.

This clone came up many times. A junction boundary mismatches the germline segment, possibly from a read error. The rearrangement joins TRBV7-7 to TRBJ2-2; D is ambiguous. The CDR3 covers 14 residues. Germline-derived CDR1 and CDR2 are SSHAT and FNYEAQ (reference sequence). In nucleotides, the CDR3 is TGTGCTAGCAGCCGAGACATCAACACCGGGGAGCTGTTTTTT. It specifies CASSRDINTGELFF. Full variable domain (missing parts from reference TRBV7-7 and TRBJ2-2): GAGVSQSPRYKVTKRGQDVTLRCDPISSHATLYWYQQALGQGPEFLTYFNYEAQPDKSGLPSDRFSAERPEGSISTLTIQRTEQRDSAMYRCASSRDINTGELFFGEGSRLTVL.

This clone was seen more than once but under ten times. The chain uses TRBV5-6 and TRBJ1-5; maybe TRBD1 (6 bases). The CDR3 is 14 residues long. Trimming left V 4 bases short and J 1 base short, with 9 bases between. CDR1 is SGHDT and CDR2 is YYEEEE in the germline V gene. The CDR3 DNA follows: TGTGCCAGCAGCCGTACAGGGAGCAATCAGCCCCAGCATTTT. Its translation: CASSRTGSNQPQHF.

This clone turned up a few times. This sequence may be a read error, since a much larger clone differs from it by one base. Other DNA variants within this sample encode the same CDR3. The chain uses TRBV27 and TRBJ2-3; D not certain. CDR3 length: 13 residues. Germline loops: CDR1 MNHEY, CDR2 SMNVEV (reference sequence). As DNA, the CDR3 is TGTGCCAACAGTTTATCGAGGCCAGATACGCAGTATTTT. Protein: CANSLSRPDTQYF.

This clone appeared many times. This chain joins TRBV20-1 and TRBJ2-7; possible D gene TRBD1, 5 bases. Germline V lookup: CDR1 DFQATT, CDR2 SNEGSKA (reference sequence). V shed 0 bases and J shed 6 bases, with 12 bases lying between them. The CDR3 totals 13 residues. The CDR3 loop is CSARELAGSEQYF. The CDR3 coding sequence is TGCAGTGCTAGAGAGTTGGCAGGGTCCGAGCAGTACTTC.

This clone showed up just a few times. This chain links TRBV29-1 with TRBJ2-7; the match to TRBD2 covers 7 bases. In germline, CDR1 is SQVTM, CDR2 ANQGSEA. V trimming: 6 bases; J trimming: 2 bases; junction bases outside the gene matches: 10. CDR3 length equals 14 residues. CDR3 DNA sequence: TGCAGCGTCCGTGAGCCGGGAGGTCCCTACGAGCAGTACTTC. Translated, it gives CSVREPGGPYEQYF.

The sample holds many counts of this clone. V is TRBV19 and J is TRBJ2-1; no definite D call. This CDR3 comprises 12 residues. CDR1 and CDR2 (germline): LNHDA, SQIVND (reference sequence). V was trimmed by 5 bases and J by 1 base, leaving 3 bases between them. The CDR3 reads CASSGSYNEQFF. DNA for the CDR3: TGTGCCAGTAGTGGATCCTACAATGAGCAGTTCTTC.